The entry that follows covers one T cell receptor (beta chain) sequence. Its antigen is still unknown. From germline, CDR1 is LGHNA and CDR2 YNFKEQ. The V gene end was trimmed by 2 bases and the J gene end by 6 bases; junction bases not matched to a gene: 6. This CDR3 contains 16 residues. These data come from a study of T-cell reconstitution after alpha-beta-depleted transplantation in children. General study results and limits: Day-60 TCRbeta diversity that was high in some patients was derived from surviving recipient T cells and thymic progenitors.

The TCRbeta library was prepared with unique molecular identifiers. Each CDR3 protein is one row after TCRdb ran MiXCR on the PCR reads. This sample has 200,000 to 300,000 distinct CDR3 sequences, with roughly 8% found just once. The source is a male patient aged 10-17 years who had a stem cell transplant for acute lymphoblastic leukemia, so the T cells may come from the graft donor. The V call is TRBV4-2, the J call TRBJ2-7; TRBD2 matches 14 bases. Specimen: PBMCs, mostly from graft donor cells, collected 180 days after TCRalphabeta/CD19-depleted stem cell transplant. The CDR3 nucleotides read TGTGCCAGCAGCCAACCGCCGGGACTAGCGGGGGCCGAGCAGTACTTC. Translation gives CASSQPPGLAGAEQYF.